This TCR beta chain was retrieved from a study of CD8+CD57+ T cells in acquired aplastic anemia. As for the study in general: Recorded DNA amounts for sorted CD4+ and CD8+ cells had an average of roughly 3.4 ug.

According to the study, genomic DNA was the template for TCR beta VDJ and CDR3 profiling. TCRdb re-called the reads through MiXCR, storing one row per CDR3 protein. In the table there are hundreds of thousands of distinct CDR3 sequences, about 70% of which are singletons. This clonotype appeared a single time. Germline V gene sequence: CDR1 MNHEY, CDR2 SVGAGI. CDR3 length equals 16 residues. The V gene end was trimmed by 7 bases and the J gene end by 6 bases; junction bases not matched to a gene: 12. Sample: sorted CD4+, CD8+, or CD8+CD57+ T cells (not recorded which) from PBMCs. The TCR sequence derives from a human donor in good health, serving as a control. The chain employs TRBV6-5 and TRBJ2-1; 10 bases match TRBD1. CDR3 bases: TGTGCCAGCACACCACCTAGGGGACAGGGGAGCAATGAGCAGTTCTTC. Residues: CASTPPRGQGSNEQFF.